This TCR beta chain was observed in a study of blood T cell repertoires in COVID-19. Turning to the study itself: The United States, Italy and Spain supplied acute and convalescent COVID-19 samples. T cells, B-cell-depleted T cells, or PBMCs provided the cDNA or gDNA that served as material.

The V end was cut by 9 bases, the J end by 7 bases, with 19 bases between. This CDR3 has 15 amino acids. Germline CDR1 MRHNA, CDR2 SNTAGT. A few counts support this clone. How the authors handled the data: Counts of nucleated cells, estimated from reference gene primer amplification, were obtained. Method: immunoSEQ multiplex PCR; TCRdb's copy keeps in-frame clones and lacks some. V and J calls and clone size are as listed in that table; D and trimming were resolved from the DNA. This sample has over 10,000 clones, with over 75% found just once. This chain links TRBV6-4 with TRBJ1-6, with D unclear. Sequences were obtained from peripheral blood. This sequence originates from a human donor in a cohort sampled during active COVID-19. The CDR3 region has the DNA TGTGCCAGGAAGGGAGGGAGCCCTTTAAATTCACCCCTCCACTTT. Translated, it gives CARKGGSPLNSPLHF.